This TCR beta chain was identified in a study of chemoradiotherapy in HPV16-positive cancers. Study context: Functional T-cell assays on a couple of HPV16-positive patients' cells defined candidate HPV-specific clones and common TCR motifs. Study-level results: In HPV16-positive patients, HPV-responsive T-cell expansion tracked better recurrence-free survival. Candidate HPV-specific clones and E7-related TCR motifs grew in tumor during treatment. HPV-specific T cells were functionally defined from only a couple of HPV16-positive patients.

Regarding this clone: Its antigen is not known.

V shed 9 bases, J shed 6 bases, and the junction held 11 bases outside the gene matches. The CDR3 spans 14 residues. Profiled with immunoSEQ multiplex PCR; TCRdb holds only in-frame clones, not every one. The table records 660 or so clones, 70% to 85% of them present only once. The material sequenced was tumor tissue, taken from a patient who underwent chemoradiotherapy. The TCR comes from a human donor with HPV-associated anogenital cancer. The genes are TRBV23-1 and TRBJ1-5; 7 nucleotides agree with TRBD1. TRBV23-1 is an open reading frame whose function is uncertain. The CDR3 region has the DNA TGCGCCAGTCTCGCAAGGGGGCGCGGTCAGCCCCAGCATTTT. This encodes CASLARGRGQPQHF.